Ten or more counts support the clone carrying this T cell receptor beta chain. The target antigen is unknown. This specimen comes from a study of CD8+CD57+ T cells in acquired aplastic anemia. About the research overall: The DNA of sorted CD4+ and CD8+ cells averaged 3.2 ug.

The V gene's germline CDR1 is SGDLS and CDR2 YYNGEE. The V end was cut by 0 bases, the J end by 0 bases, with 10 bases between. The CDR3 extends over 15 amino acids. Profiling that covered TCR beta VDJ and CDR3 relied on genomic DNA as its template. TCRdb fed the reads into MiXCR, producing one record per CDR3 protein. The data show some 180,000 distinct CDR3 sequences, roughly 60% seen once. Whole-study findings and limits: Roughly 30 CD8+ CDR3 sequences occurred in both the patients and the controls.

Patients included in sequencing had previously demonstrated CD8+CD57+ cell expansion by flow cytometry. The study sampled blood from patients who had received no therapy. This TCR derives from a human donor with aplastic anemia. This chain joins TRBV9 and TRBJ2-7; D remains ambiguous. The sample comprised sorted CD4+, CD8+, or CD8+CD57+ T cells (not recorded which) from PBMCs. CDR3 in DNA: TGTGCCAGCAGCGTAGAGGGCCTCAGCTCCTACGAGCAGTACTTC. It codes for CASSVEGLSSYEQYF.